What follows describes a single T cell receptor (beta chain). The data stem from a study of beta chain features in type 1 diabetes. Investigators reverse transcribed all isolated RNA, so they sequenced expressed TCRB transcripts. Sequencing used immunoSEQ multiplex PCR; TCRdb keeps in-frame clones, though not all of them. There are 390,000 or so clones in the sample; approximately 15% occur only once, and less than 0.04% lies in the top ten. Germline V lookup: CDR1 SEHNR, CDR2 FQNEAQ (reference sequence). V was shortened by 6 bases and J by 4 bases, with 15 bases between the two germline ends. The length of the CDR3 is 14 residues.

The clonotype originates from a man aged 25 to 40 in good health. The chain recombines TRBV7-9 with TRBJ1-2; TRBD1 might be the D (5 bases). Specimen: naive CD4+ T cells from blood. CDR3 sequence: CASSLGSGSYGYTF. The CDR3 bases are TGTGCCAGCAGTCTAGGGTCAGGGAGCTATGGCTACACCTTC.